The clone carrying this TCR beta chain has more than one count but fewer than ten. The data stem from a study of response to subunit inactivated influenza vaccine. In germline, CDR1 is LNHDA, CDR2 SQIVND (reference sequence). Trimming removed 1 base from V and 2 bases from J, with 9 bases in between. The CDR3 runs to 14 residues. TCRdb fed the RT-PCR reads into MiXCR, producing one record per CDR3 protein. The profile shows approximately 700,000 distinct CDR3 sequences, 15% to 19% of them singletons. The chain employs TRBV19 and TRBJ2-7, with D uncertain. The specimen comprised PBMCs from blood, sampled approximately 13 days after vaccination. The receptor comes from a man in his forties or fifties who received an inactivated influenza vaccine. The CDR3 coding sequence is TGTGCCAGTAGTATAGGGGGTATTCCCTACGAGCAGTACTTC. Protein sequence: CASSIGGIPYEQYF.